The rows below give T cell receptor beta chains drawn from one sample of a study of tumor-infiltrating lymphocytes in primary liver carcinoma. One entry per CDR3 protein, called by TCRdb with MiXCR from the multiplex PCR reads. Of approximately 22,000 distinct CDR3 sequences listed, over 65% are singletons. Input material: liver tumor tissue from sampling region 1. All receptors come from a man aged 35 to 55 with primary liver carcinoma and hepatitis B virus infection. The CDR3 runs from the conserved cysteine through the conserved F or W. The D gene is left open where the match is weak. Clone size is not always given. Where it is, it says once, few, many or a class for expanded clones.

size | J | D | V | CDR3 | DNA
. | TRBJ2-1 | . | TRBV6-1 | CASRKTGVPEHFF | TGCGCCAGCAGGAAGACGGGAGTTCCCGAGCACTTCTTC
. | TRBJ2-3 | . | TRBV6-5 | CASSPDSSRTDTQYF | TGCGCCAGCAGTCCGGACAGCTCTAGGACAGATACGCAGTATTTT
few | TRBJ1-5 | . | TRBV12-3/TRBV12-4 | CAGSFGHGSSQPQHF | TGTGCCGGCAGTTTTGGGCATGGAAGCAGTCAGCCCCAGCATTTT
. | TRBJ2-7 | TRBD2 | TRBV7-8 | CASSLEAGADYEQYF | TGTGCCAGCAGCTTAGAGGCGGGAGCAGACTACGAGCAGTACTTC
. | TRBJ2-7 | TRBD2 | TRBV10-3 | CTITKRSGLSGGFSYEQYF | TGTACCATCACCAAACGATCGGGACTATCGGGAGGGTTCTCCTACGAACAGTACTTC
. | TRBJ2-1 | . | TRBV11-2 | CASSPLSSGKDGEQFF | TGTGCCAGCAGTCCTCTCTCCAGTGGGAAGGATGGTGAGCAGTTCTTC
. | TRBJ2-5 | TRBD2 | TRBV6-4 | CASSDSPGGTSGDAVGETQYF | TGTGCCAGCAGTGACTCCCCCGGGGGGACTAGCGGCGACGCCGTCGGAGAGACCCAGTACTTC
. | TRBJ2-3 | . | TRBV7-9 | CASSRAGGGLDTQYF | TGTGCCAGCAGTCGGGCAGGGGGGGGCTTGGATACGCAGTATTTT
once | TRBJ2-2 | TRBD2 | TRBV5-4 | CASSLASLAGAGTGEPFF | TGTGCCAGCAGTTTGGCAAGTCTAGCGGGAGCGGGCACCGGGGAGCCGTTTTTT
. | TRBJ1-5 | . | TRBV6-5 | CASSYSGANQPQHF | TGTGCCAGCAGTTACAGCGGGGCCAATCAGCCCCAGCATTTT